These T cell receptor beta chains were read from a single sample in a study of shared clonotypes between healthy human individuals. Sequenced by immunoSEQ multiplex PCR; TCRdb stores in-frame clones only, minus some. The data contain approximately 1,000,000 clones, about 84% of them singletons. Sequencing input: memory CD4+ T cells from PBMCs. All receptors come from a man younger than 35 in good health. Some clones in this sample may be carry-over from other donors' samples. Both conserved end residues are part of each CDR3. The D gene is left open where the match is weak.

v_gene,d_gene,CDR3aa
TRBV7-2,NA,CASSLLRGSTNEKLFF
TRBV6-5,NA,CATLDTANYGYTF
TRBV7-2,NA,CASSLGTTTDTQYF
TRBV2,NA,CASIKDGYNEQFF
TRBV28,TRBD1,CASRYTTGGGNQPQHF
TRBV7-9,TRBD2,CASSPPSGSWTDTQYF
TRBV6-1,TRBD1,CASMTDRGNTEAFF
TRBV28,NA,CASSLQMNTEAFF
TRBV19,TRBD2,CASTPAGRLGGETQYF
TRBV4-2,TRBD2,CASSRGTSGRAKDTQYF
TRBV18,NA,CASSPPSMANEKLFF
TRBV10-3,NA,CATSRTEGNTGELFF
TRBV7-3,TRBD1,CASSLQQGNYYEQYF